This T cell receptor beta chain emerged from a study of blood T cell repertoires in COVID-19. V lost 4 bases, J lost 2 bases, and 11 bases stayed unmatched. CDR3 length equals 16 residues. CDR1 SGHNT and CDR2 YYREEE come from the germline V gene (reference sequence). Enrolment of Seattle patients took place during active infection, and they were followed longitudinally. TCRdb's copy holds only in-frame clones and misses some; the assay was immunoSEQ multiplex PCR. This sample has over 450,000 clones; about 89% occur once, and the top ten carry 7.8%. The sample comprised peripheral blood. The clonotype comes from a woman aged 45-59 years with COVID-19, enrolled during active disease. The chain recombines TRBV5-4 with TRBJ2-5; 7 positions agree with TRBD2. The CDR3 here is CASSARRAGRQETQYF. CDR3 in DNA: TGTGCCAGCAGCGCCCGGCGAGCGGGGAGACAAGAGACCCAGTACTTC.